Shown below are 29 T cell receptor beta chains from a single sample sequenced in a study of blood T cell repertoires in COVID-19 (dated by TCRdb to about 2020). The library came from the immunoSEQ multiplex PCR assay. This immuneACCESS table, as held by TCRdb, lists in-frame sequences with V and J called but not all clones. Of the missing ones, under half trace to an unresolved V gene in checked studies; the others have no known cause. This sample gives about 120,000 clones in total; over 75% of them show up just once. Roughly 2% of the sample lies in the top ten. Source material: peripheral blood. The receptors were sampled from a human donor with active COVID-19. The donor label of this sample is uncertain.

The chain recombines TRBV18 with TRBJ2-3; D remains unclear. This CDR3 region has 13 residues. Trimming pared 3 bases from V and 2 bases from J, leaving 6 bases between. CDR1 is KGHSH and CDR2 is LQKENI in the germline V gene. The CDR3 loop reads CASSPPLTDTQYF. CDR3 sequence (DNA): TGTGCCAGCTCACCTCCCCTCACAGATACGCAGTATTTT.

This clone was picked up a small number of times. The chain recombines TRBV19 with TRBJ1-5, with TRBD1 matching over 8 bases. Trimming cost V 6 bases and J 8 bases; bases outside gene matches: 18. Germline CDR1 is LNHDA and CDR2 is SQIVND (reference sequence). This CDR3 is 17 amino acids long. CDR3 nucleotide sequence: TGTGCCAGTAGCCACCTCCCGGACAGGGCCCACGGGGAGCCCCAGCATTTT. This translates into CASSHLPDRAHGEPQHF.

The chain recombines TRBV6-5 with TRBJ1-5; D gene unclear. The CDR3 extends over 14 amino acids. The V end lost 2 bases, the J end lost 3 bases, and 8 bases lay between the germline ends. Germline lookup yields CDR1 MNHEY and CDR2 SVGAGI. CDR3 sequence: CASSYGQHNQPQHF. The DNA for the CDR3 is TGTGCCAGCAGTTACGGGCAGCACAATCAGCCCCAGCATTTT.

The chain couples TRBV24-1 to TRBJ2-2; 7 bases are shared with TRBD1. In germline, CDR1 is KGHDR, CDR2 SFDVKD. The J segment lost 0 bases and the V segment lost 3 bases, leaving 3 bases of the junction unmatched. This CDR3 is 16 amino acids long. DNA of the CDR3: TGTGCCACCAGTGATACAGGGGAGCCGAACACCGGGGAGCTGTTTTTT. It specifies CATSDTGEPNTGELFF.

This clone was found once. A junction boundary mismatches the germline segment, possibly from a read error. The V call is TRBV6-5, the J call TRBJ1-1; D is perhaps TRBD1 (5 bases). The germline CDR1 and CDR2 sequences are MNHEY and SVGAGI. The CDR3 loop spans 13 amino acids. CDR3 in DNA: TGTGCCAGCAGTTACCGGACATACACGGAAGCTTTCTTT. Amino acid sequence: CASSYRTYTEAFF.

The gene calls are TRBV4-1 and TRBJ1-5, with a possible D match to TRBD1 (6 bases). This CDR3 is 15 amino acids long. V was pared by 2 bases and J by 3 bases, with 11 bases between. The V gene's germline CDR1 is MGHRA and CDR2 YSYEKL. The CDR3 nucleotides read TGCGCCAGCAGCCAAACCCGGGACAACAATCAGCCCCAGCATTTT. Its protein product is CASSQTRDNNQPQHF.

J is TRBJ2-1 and V is TRBV28, with a tentative D call TRBD1 (6 bases). V was trimmed by 7 bases and J by 0 bases, leaving 16 bases between them. CDR3 length equals 16 residues. CDR1 and CDR2 from the germline V gene are MDHEN and SYDVKM. The CDR3, as DNA: TGTGCCAGCACCTCCGACAGGAGAGACTCCTACAATGAGCAGTTCTTC. Amino acids: CASTSDRRDSYNEQFF.

CDR3 sequence reads: CASSVEGTGLGNTIYF. CDR3 nucleotide sequence: TGTGCCAGCAGCGTAGAGGGGACAGGGCTCGGAAACACCATATATTTT. The V call is TRBV9, the J call TRBJ1-3, with TRBD1 matching 9 bases. V shed 0 bases and J 4 bases; nucleotides not matched to a gene: 5. This CDR3 has 16 residues. Per the germline V gene, CDR1 is SGDLS and CDR2 is YYNGEE.

The J gene is TRBJ1-1, the V gene TRBV7-9; unclear D gene. Deletions cut 5 bases from V and 0 bases from J, with 7 bases between. The germline V gene encodes CDR1 SEHNR and CDR2 FQNEAQ (reference sequence). This CDR3 comprises 13 residues. The CDR3 coding sequence is TGTGCCAGCAGCCCCCGGTTGAACACTGAAGCTTTCTTT. The encoded protein is CASSPRLNTEAFF.

The rearrangement uses TRBV4-3 and TRBJ2-1; 10 nucleotides agree with TRBD2. Germline CDR1 LGHNA, CDR2 YSLEER. Trimming removed 0 bases from V and 6 bases from J; junction bases left unmatched: 11. This CDR3 comprises 18 residues. The CDR3, as DNA: TGCGCCAGCAGCCAAGATCCCTGGGCTAGCGGGGGCCTCAATGAGCAGTTCTTC. It codes for CASSQDPWASGGLNEQFF.

The rearrangement links TRBV18 to TRBJ1-2, with D perhaps TRBD1 (6 bases). V shed 6 bases and J shed 6 bases, with 17 bases lying between them. CDR3 length equals 14 residues. Looked up from germline, CDR1 is KGHSH and CDR2 is LQKENI. CDR3 sequence (DNA): TGTGCCAGCTCCGAGTCGCGGGGGGCGGATGGCTACACCTTC. Its protein is CASSESRGADGYTF.

This chain connects TRBV3-1 (or the pseudogene TRBV3-2) to TRBJ1-1, with 7 bases fitting TRBD1. The CDR3 has 13 amino acids. CDR1 is LGHDT, CDR2 YNNKEL, per germline (reference sequence). Trimming removed 5 bases from V and 11 bases from J; junction bases left unmatched: 11. CDR3 sequence (DNA): TGTGCCAGCAGCTCAACAGGGGTTCCTGCCGCTTTCTTT. Translated, it gives CASSSTGVPAAFF.

V gene TRBV5-1 combines with J gene TRBJ2-7, with TRBD1 matching 7 bases. The trim removed 3 bases at V and 4 bases at J, leaving 10 bases unmatched. CDR1 is SGHRS, CDR2 YFSETQ, per germline. The CDR3 extends over 15 amino acids. CDR3 DNA sequence: TGCGCCAGCAGCTCCGGGACAGCGGACTTTTACGAGCAGTACTTC. It encodes CASSSGTADFYEQYF.

The chain uses TRBV27 and TRBJ2-1, with 8 bases aligning to TRBD1. The germline V gene encodes CDR1 MNHEY and CDR2 SMNVEV (reference sequence). The CDR3 is made up of 12 amino acids. J was trimmed by 10 bases and V by 3 bases; bases with no gene match: 2. CDR3 coding DNA: TGTGCCAGCAGTTTCAGGGGGCGGGAGCAGTTCTTC. This gives the protein CASSFRGREQFF.

The chain recombines TRBV15 with TRBJ1-5; D is unresolved. The CDR3 spans 13 residues. Per germline, CDR1 LNHNV and CDR2 YYDKDF (reference sequence). The V end was cut by 1 base, the J end by 7 bases, with 8 bases between. The CDR3 loop reads CATSRAGPQPQHF. DNA for the CDR3: TGTGCCACCAGCAGAGCGGGTCCCCAGCCCCAGCATTTT.

The chain has TRBV6-5 and TRBJ2-1; TRBD2 agrees at 8 bases. Germline-derived CDR1 and CDR2 are MNHEY and SVGAGI. This CDR3 comprises 14 residues. With 7 bases clipped from V and 3 bases from J, the junction kept 5 bases outside the gene matches. The CDR3 coding sequence is TGTGCCAGCAACCGGGGGGGCTTCTACAATGAGCAGTTCTTC. Protein: CASNRGGFYNEQFF.

The chain links TRBV14 to TRBJ1-1, with D perhaps matching TRBD1 (5 bases). V lost 4 bases and J lost 0, with 12 bases in between. Germline V lookup: CDR1 SGHDN, CDR2 FVKESK. This CDR3 contains 15 residues. The CDR3 loop is CASSPLGGVNTEAFF. DNA for the CDR3: TGTGCCAGCAGCCCCCTGGGGGGGGTGAACACTGAAGCTTTCTTT.

This chain uses TRBV9 with TRBJ1-4; D uncertain. The V and J ends lost 0 bases and 6 bases respectively, with 15 bases between them. The CDR3 has 16 residues. The germline V gene encodes CDR1 SGDLS and CDR2 YYNGEE. The CDR3 protein is CASSVGGLPTDEKLFF. CDR3 nucleotide sequence: TGTGCCAGCAGCGTAGGCGGACTTCCAACGGATGAAAAACTGTTTTTT.

V gene TRBV27 combines with J gene TRBJ2-3, with 7 bases lining up with TRBD2. V shed 6 bases, J shed 6 bases, and the junction held 12 bases outside the gene matches. Germline V CDR1 and CDR2: MNHEY, SMNVEV (reference sequence). This CDR3 contains 15 residues. CDR3 DNA: TGTGCCAGCAGCCCGACTAGCCTTTATGTGGATACGCAGTATTTT. It translates to CASSPTSLYVDTQYF.

This chain's CDR3 is CASSSKQGVYGNTIYF. In DNA form, the CDR3 reads TGTGCCAGCAGTTCAAAACAGGGGGTCTATGGAAACACCATATATTTT. The rearrangement joins TRBV28 to TRBJ1-3, with TRBD1 matching 8 bases. CDR3 length equals 16 residues. The V gene's germline CDR1 is MDHEN and CDR2 SYDVKM. With 4 bases clipped from V and 3 bases from J, the junction kept 8 bases outside the gene matches.

This rearrangement joins TRBV5-1 to TRBJ2-1, with a tentative D call TRBD1 (5 bases). The V gene's germline CDR1 is SGHRS and CDR2 YFSETQ. Trimming removed 2 bases at V and 2 bases at J, with 8 bases between. This CDR3 region has 14 residues. The CDR3 DNA follows: TGCGCCAGCAGCTTCACAGGAGCCTACAATGAGCAGTTCTTC. Translating it yields CASSFTGAYNEQFF.

The rearrangement joins TRBV7-7 to TRBJ2-5; 11 nucleotides align to TRBD1. Germline CDR1 reads SSHAT; CDR2 reads FNYEAQ (reference sequence). The length of the CDR3 is 15 residues. The J segment lost 5 bases and the V segment lost 5 bases, leaving 7 bases of the junction unmatched. CDR3 sequence reads: CASSQDRGPRETQYF. In DNA form, the CDR3 reads TGTGCCAGCAGCCAGGACAGGGGGCCACGGGAGACCCAGTACTTC.

This chain uses TRBV5-1 with TRBJ2-3; the match to TRBD1 covers 8 bases. The CDR3 loop spans 18 amino acids. V lost 0 bases, J lost 0 bases, and 9 bases stayed unmatched. Germline assignment: CDR1 SGHRS and CDR2 YFSETQ. The CDR3 sequence: CASSLGPQGADSTDTQYF. The CDR3 nucleotides are TGCGCCAGCAGCTTGGGCCCGCAGGGGGCCGATAGCACAGATACGCAGTATTTT.

The V and J genes are TRBV19 and TRBJ1-1, with D maybe TRBD1 (5 bases). Germline CDR1 is LNHDA and CDR2 is SQIVND (reference sequence). The ends were cut back, 4 bases at V and 3 bases at J, with 18 bases in the middle. CDR3 size: 16 residues. The CDR3 sequence: CASSRPRGARDTEAFF. CDR3 DNA sequence: TGTGCCAGTAGTAGACCCCGCGGGGCGCGAGACACTGAAGCTTTCTTT.

The rearrangement joins TRBV5-4 to TRBJ1-3, with 8 positions matching TRBD1. The CDR3 is 17 residues long. Germline lookup yields CDR1 SGHNT and CDR2 YYREEE (reference sequence). The trim removed 4 bases at V and 4 bases at J, leaving 13 bases unmatched. Here the CDR3 DNA reads TGTGCCAGCAGCGGGACAGGACGAACCCAACCAGGAAACACCATATATTTT. Translating gives CASSGTGRTQPGNTIYF. The entire variable domain, with the rest obtained from reference TRBV5-4 and TRBJ1-3, is as follows: ETGVTQSPTHLIKTRGQQVTLRCSSQSGHNTVSWYQQALGQGPQFIFQYYREEENGRGNFPPRFSGLQFPNYSSELNVNALELDDSALYLCASSGTGRTQPGNTIYFGEGSWLTVV.

The J gene is TRBJ2-1, the V gene TRBV11-3; 9 nucleotides align to TRBD2. The V segment lost 1 base and the J segment 7 bases; nucleotides outside the gene matches: 2. The CDR3 is made up of 14 amino acids. The germline gives CDR1 SGHNT, CDR2 YENEEA. The CDR3 is CASSLGSGGNEQFF. The CDR3 coding sequence is TGTGCCAGCAGCTTAGGTAGCGGGGGTAATGAGCAGTTCTTC.

This clone was detected only once. The chain uses TRBV7-8 and TRBJ1-3, with TRBD1 identical over 9 bases. Trimming at V came to 7 bases and at J to 4 bases, leaving 8 bases not matched to a gene. CDR1 is SGHVS, CDR2 FQNEAQ, per germline. This CDR3 is built from 15 residues. The CDR3 DNA is TGTGCCAGCAACCCAGGGACAGGGTCGGGAAACACCATATATTTT. Protein product: CASNPGTGSGNTIYF.

V and J are TRBV3-1 (or the pseudogene TRBV3-2) and TRBJ2-3, with 9 nucleotides matching TRBD1. Germline trimming cut 4 bases from V and 4 bases from J; bases unmatched to any gene: 9. The V gene's germline CDR1 is LGHDT and CDR2 YNNKEL (reference sequence). The length of the CDR3 is 16 residues. CDR3 amino acids: CASSLRDRAPADTQYF. The DNA for the CDR3 is TGTGCCAGCAGCCTAAGGGACAGGGCACCCGCAGATACGCAGTATTTT.

The rearrangement joins TRBV5-1 to TRBJ2-1, with 9 bases that match TRBD1. Germline V CDR1 and CDR2: SGHRS, YFSETQ. The ends lost 4 bases at V and 8 bases at J; junction bases unmatched: 16. The CDR3 is made up of 17 amino acids. CDR3 bases: TGCGCCAGCAGCGTAGGGACAGGGTTTACACACCAGGATGAGCAGTTCTTC. It yields the protein CASSVGTGFTHQDEQFF.